A selection of T cell receptor beta chains follows, all from one sample in a study of blood T cell repertoires in COVID-19. Using immunoSEQ multiplex PCR, the repertoire was profiled, and TCRdb retains in-frame clones only, with some absent. Of 150,000 to 200,000 clones in the sample, around 75% were seen once. Sequenced material: peripheral blood. These receptors originate from a woman aged 35 to 49 with COVID-19, enrolled during active disease. CDR3s include the opening cysteine and the closing phenylalanine or tryptophan. The D gene is left open where the match is weak. Rows give clone size only sometimes, using once, few, many, or a class for an expanded clone.

TRBJ2-7	TRBV9	few	18	TRBD2	CASSVGTSGRLVSYEQYF	TGTGCCAGCAGCGTTGGGACTAGCGGGCGGCTGGTCTCCTACGAGCAGTACTTC
TRBJ2-3	TRBV9	NA	14	NA	CASSAGSWSDTQYF	TGTGCCAGCAGCGCCGGGAGTTGGTCAGATACGCAGTATTTT
TRBJ1-1	TRBV5-1	NA	16	TRBD1	CASSLGGGTGVPEAFF	TGCGCCAGCAGCTTGGGAGGGGGGACAGGGGTCCCTGAAGCTTTCTTT
TRBJ1-5	TRBV9	NA	14	NA	CASSVDGGLRPQHF	TGTGCCAGCAGCGTAGACGGGGGGCTAAGGCCCCAGCATTTT
TRBJ1-5	TRBV6-1	NA	17	NA	CASSEGRGISSNQPQHF	TGTGCCAGCAGTGAGGGAAGGGGGATTTCTAGCAATCAGCCCCAGCATTTT
TRBJ1-1	TRBV12-3/TRBV12-4	NA	11	NA	CASSLRGSAFF	TGTGCCAGCAGTTTGCGGGGTTCGGCTTTCTTT
TRBJ2-3	TRBV27	NA	14	TRBD1	CASRRQGHTDTQYF	TGTGCCAGCAGGAGACAGGGCCACACAGATACGCAGTATTTT
TRBJ2-7	TRBV27	NA	14	TRBD1	CASSLWTGSHEQYF	TGTGCCAGCAGTTTGTGGACAGGGTCCCACGAGCAGTACTTC
TRBJ1-1	TRBV5-6	NA	13	NA	CASSFQLNTEAFF	TGTGCCAGCAGCTTCCAGTTGAACACTGAAGCTTTCTTT
TRBJ2-1	TRBV5-1	once	15	TRBD2	CASSWAGLAGDEQFF	TGCGCCAGCAGCTGGGCGGGACTAGCCGGCGATGAGCAGTTCTTC
TRBJ2-1	TRBV7-8	NA	15	NA	CASSRRQEPPTEQFF	TGTGCCAGCAGCCGAAGACAGGAGCCACCCACTGAGCAGTTCTTC
TRBJ1-5	TRBV9	once	14	NA	CASSPRGGTQPQHF	TGTGCCAGCTCACCCCGGGGGGGGACTCAGCCCCAGCATTTT
TRBJ1-1	TRBV10-3	NA	14	TRBD1	CAISTGDGNTEAFF	TGTGCCATTTCAACAGGGGATGGGAACACTGAAGCTTTCTTT
TRBJ1-6	TRBV5-8	NA	12	TRBD1	CASSPDRGTLHF	TGTGCCAGCAGCCCCGACAGGGGAACCCTCCACTTT
TRBJ2-5	TRBV7-9	NA	17	NA	CASSPDIPRAAEETQYF	TGTGCCAGCAGCCCCGACATCCCCCGAGCAGCGGAAGAGACCCAGTACTTC
TRBJ2-1	TRBV9	NA	18	TRBD2	CASSVASGMPGGDNEQFF	TGTGCCAGCAGCGTAGCTAGCGGGATGCCCGGCGGGGACAATGAGCAGTTCTTC
TRBJ1-5	TRBV10-3	NA	13	NA	CAISGASNQPQHF	TGTGCCATCAGTGGCGCTAGCAATCAGCCCCAGCATTTT
TRBJ1-4	TRBV18	NA	14	NA	CASSPQRADEKLFF	TGTGCCAGCTCACCACAGAGGGCTGACGAAAAACTGTTTTTT
TRBJ1-1	TRBV5-4	NA	15	NA	CASSLEQGSSTEAFF	TGTGCCAGCAGCTTGGAGCAGGGTTCGAGTACTGAAGCTTTCTTT
TRBJ2-2	TRBV19	NA	14	NA	CASSPGGTTGELFF	TGTGCCAGTAGCCCAGGAGGGACGACCGGGGAGCTGTTTTTT
TRBJ2-7	TRBV7-9	NA	14	TRBD1	CASSRTGGSYEQYF	TGTGCCAGCAGCAGGACAGGGGGCTCCTACGAGCAGTACTTC
TRBJ1-6	TRBV30	NA	12	NA	CAWTLNNSPLHF	TGTGCCTGGACCCTTAATAATTCACCCCTCCACTTT
TRBJ1-1	TRBV9	NA	14	TRBD1	CASSVGPGGTEAFF	TGTGCCAGCAGCGTAGGGCCAGGGGGCACTGAAGCTTTCTTT
TRBJ2-5	TRBV4-2	NA	17	NA	CASSQERDVVGVETQYF	TGTGCCAGCAGCCAAGAGAGGGATGTAGTGGGAGTAGAGACCCAGTACTTC
TRBJ1-3	TRBV6-5	NA	14	NA	CASRGGFSGNTIYF	TGTGCCTCCAGAGGGGGATTCTCTGGAAACACCATATATTTT
TRBJ1-1	TRBV25-1	NA	13	NA	CASSDPGSTEAFF	TGTGCCAGCTCCGACCCTGGGAGCACTGAAGCTTTCTTT
TRBJ1-6	TRBV5-4	NA	15	NA	CASRSEALVNSPLHF	TGTGCCAGCAGGTCGGAGGCCCTGGTAAATTCACCCCTCCACTTT
TRBJ1-1	TRBV7-2	NA	16	TRBD1	CASSPTGAGGDTEAFF	TGTGCCAGCAGCCCAACAGGGGCGGGGGGGGACACTGAAGCTTTCTTT
TRBJ1-4	TRBV7-9	many	13	TRBD1	CASNGQGFEKLFF	TGTGCCAGCAACGGACAGGGTTTCGAAAAACTGTTTTTT
TRBJ1-2	TRBV7-6	NA	17	TRBD1	CASSLEATGGRTYGYTF	TGTGCCAGCAGCTTAGAGGCCACAGGGGGCCGTACCTATGGCTACACCTTC
TRBJ1-2	TRBV18	NA	14	NA	CASSPDSTVYGYTF	TGTGCCAGCTCCCCGGACAGCACGGTCTATGGCTACACCTTC
TRBJ2-4	TRBV2	few	13	NA	CASRVPGQNIQYF	TGTGCCAGCAGGGTTCCAGGGCAAAACATTCAGTACTTC
TRBJ2-7	TRBV7-2	NA	14	NA	CASSLGSAKYEQYF	TGTGCCAGCAGCTTAGGATCAGCGAAATACGAGCAGTACTTC
TRBJ2-7	TRBV27	NA	15	NA	CASSFTLSRAIEQYF	TGTGCCAGCAGTTTCACACTCAGCAGGGCCATCGAGCAGTACTTC
TRBJ2-3	TRBV4-2	NA	15	TRBD2	CASSREGLAGDTQYF	TGTGCCAGCAGCCGGGAGGGACTAGCGGGAGATACGCAGTATTTT
TRBJ1-5	TRBV4-2	few	17	NA	CASSQDVVGRASRPQHF	TGTGCCAGCAGCCAAGATGTCGTAGGGCGGGCATCACGGCCCCAGCATTTT
TRBJ2-3	TRBV11-2	NA	16	TRBD1	CASSQRRDRLPDTQYF	TGTGCCAGCAGCCAAAGGAGGGACAGGCTGCCGGATACGCAGTATTTT
TRBJ2-1	TRBV5-1	NA	15	TRBD1	CASSPPGQRMNEQFF	TGCGCCAGCAGCCCTCCGGGACAGAGGATGAATGAGCAGTTCTTC
TRBJ2-5	TRBV21-1	NA	17	NA	CASSNGSFERGQETQYF	TGTGCCAGCAGCAATGGGTCCTTTGAGCGGGGACAAGAGACCCAGTACTTC
TRBJ1-6	TRBV30	NA	15	NA	CAWTSVGSYNSPLHF	TGTGCCTGGACATCGGTTGGCTCCTATAATTCACCCCTCCACTTT
TRBJ1-1	TRBV27	NA	12	NA	CASMVPGTEAFF	TGTGCCAGCATGGTACCCGGCACTGAAGCTTTCTTT
TRBJ2-3	TRBV2	NA	14	TRBD2	CASSLLAGVDTQYF	TGTGCCAGCAGCCTCCTAGCGGGAGTAGATACGCAGTATTTT
TRBJ2-7	TRBV7-2	NA	13	NA	CASRQSGSYEQYF	TGTGCCAGCAGACAAAGCGGCTCCTACGAGCAGTACTTC
TRBJ1-6	TRBV5-5	NA	15	TRBD1	CASSLATGAASPLHF	TGTGCCAGCAGCTTGGCGACAGGGGCGGCTTCACCCCTCCACTTT
TRBJ1-3	TRBV21-1	NA	17	NA	CASSKRRGFNSGNTIYF	TGTGCCAGCAGCAAAAGGAGGGGATTCAACTCTGGAAACACCATATATTTT
TRBJ2-2	TRBV10-3	NA	13	NA	CAINSAPTGELFF	TGTGCCATCAATAGCGCTCCAACCGGGGAGCTGTTTTTT
TRBJ1-5	TRBV19	NA	15	TRBD1	CASNNNRGPNQPQHF	TGTGCCAGCAATAACAACAGGGGCCCCAATCAGCCCCAGCATTTT
TRBJ1-1	TRBV29-1	NA	11	NA	CSATENTEAFF	TGCAGCGCTACAGAGAACACTGAAGCTTTCTTT
TRBJ2-2	TRBV9	NA	16	TRBD1	CASSEWGQGGTGELFF	TGTGCCAGCAGCGAGTGGGGACAGGGGGGCACCGGGGAGCTGTTTTTT
TRBJ2-6	TRBV7-8	NA	17	NA	CASSFNSLRSGANVLTF	TGTGCCAGCAGCTTTAATAGCTTGAGGTCTGGGGCCAACGTCCTGACTTTC